This TCR beta chain was sequenced during a study of blood T cell repertoires in COVID-19. Repertoires were generated with immunoSEQ multiplex PCR, while TCRdb's copy carries only in-frame clones and drops some. The sample shows approximately 250,000 clones, 75% to 95% of them seen only once. The ends lost 5 bases at V and 1 base at J; junction bases unmatched: 4. The CDR3 totals 15 residues. CDR1 and CDR2 from the germline V gene are SGHTA and FQGNSA. The chain couples TRBV7-2 to TRBJ1-5; 8 bases are a match to TRBD1. Sequencing input: PBMCs or T cells enriched from blood (not recorded which). This clonotype was obtained from a man aged 35-49 years who had been exposed to COVID-19. CDR3 DNA sequence: TGTGCCAGCAGCAACACAGGGGGAAGCAATCAGCCCCAGCATTTT. Translating it yields CASSNTGGSNQPQHF.